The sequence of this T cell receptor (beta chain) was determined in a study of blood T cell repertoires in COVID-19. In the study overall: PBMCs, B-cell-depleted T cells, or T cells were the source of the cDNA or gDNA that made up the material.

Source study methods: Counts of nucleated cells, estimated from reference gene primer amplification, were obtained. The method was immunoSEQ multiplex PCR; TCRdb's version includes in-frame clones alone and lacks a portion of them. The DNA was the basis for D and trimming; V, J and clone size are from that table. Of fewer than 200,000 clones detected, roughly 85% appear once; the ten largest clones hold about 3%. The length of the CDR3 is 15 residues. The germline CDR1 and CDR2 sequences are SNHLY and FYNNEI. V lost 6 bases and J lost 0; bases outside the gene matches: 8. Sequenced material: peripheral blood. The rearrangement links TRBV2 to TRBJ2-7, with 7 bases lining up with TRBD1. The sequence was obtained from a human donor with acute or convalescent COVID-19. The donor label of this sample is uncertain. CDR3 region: CASSRQGLASYEQYF. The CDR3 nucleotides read TGTGCCAGCAGCAGACAGGGCCTAGCCTCCTACGAGCAGTACTTC.